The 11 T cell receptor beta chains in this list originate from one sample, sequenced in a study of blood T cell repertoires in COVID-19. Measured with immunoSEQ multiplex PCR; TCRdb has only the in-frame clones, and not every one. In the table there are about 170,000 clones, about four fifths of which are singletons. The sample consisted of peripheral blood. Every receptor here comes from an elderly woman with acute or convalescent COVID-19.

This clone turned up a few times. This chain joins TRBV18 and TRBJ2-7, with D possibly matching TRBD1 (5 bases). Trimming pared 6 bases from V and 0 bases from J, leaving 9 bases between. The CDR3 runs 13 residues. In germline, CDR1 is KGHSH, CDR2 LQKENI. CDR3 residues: CASSPDNSYEQYF. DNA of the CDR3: TGTGCCAGCTCGCCGGACAACTCCTACGAGCAGTACTTC.

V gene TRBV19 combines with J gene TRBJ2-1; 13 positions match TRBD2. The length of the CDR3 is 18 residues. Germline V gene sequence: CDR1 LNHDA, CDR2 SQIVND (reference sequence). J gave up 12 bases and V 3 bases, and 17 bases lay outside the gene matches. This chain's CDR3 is CASSIRSGTSGMGDRQFF. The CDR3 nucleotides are TGTGCCAGTAGTATCCGCTCTGGGACTAGCGGGATGGGGGATCGGCAGTTCTTC.

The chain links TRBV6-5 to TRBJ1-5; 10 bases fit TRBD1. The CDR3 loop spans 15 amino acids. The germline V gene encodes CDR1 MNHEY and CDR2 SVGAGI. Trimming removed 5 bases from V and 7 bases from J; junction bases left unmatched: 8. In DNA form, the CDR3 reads TGTGCCAGCAGTATCGGACAGGGGGTACAGCAGCCCCAGCATTTT. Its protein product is CASSIGQGVQQPQHF.

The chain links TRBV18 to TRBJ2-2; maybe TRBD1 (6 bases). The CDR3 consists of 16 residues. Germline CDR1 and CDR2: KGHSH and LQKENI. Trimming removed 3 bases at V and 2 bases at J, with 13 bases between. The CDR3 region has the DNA TGTGCCAGCTCACCGAATCCGGGACAAAACACCGGGGAGCTGTTTTTT. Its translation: CASSPNPGQNTGELFF.

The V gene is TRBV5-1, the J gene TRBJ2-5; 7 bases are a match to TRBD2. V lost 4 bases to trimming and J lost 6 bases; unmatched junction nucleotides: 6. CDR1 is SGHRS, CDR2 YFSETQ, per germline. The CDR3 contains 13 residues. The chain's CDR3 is CASSRGGSQTQYF. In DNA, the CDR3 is TGCGCCAGCAGCAGAGGCGGGAGTCAGACCCAGTACTTC.

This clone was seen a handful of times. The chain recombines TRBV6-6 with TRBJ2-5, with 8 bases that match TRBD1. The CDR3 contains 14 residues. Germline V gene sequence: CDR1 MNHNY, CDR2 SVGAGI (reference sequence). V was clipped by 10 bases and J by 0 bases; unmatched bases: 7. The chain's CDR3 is CAIKTGANQETQYF. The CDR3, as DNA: TGTGCCATCAAGACAGGGGCCAACCAAGAGACCCAGTACTTC.

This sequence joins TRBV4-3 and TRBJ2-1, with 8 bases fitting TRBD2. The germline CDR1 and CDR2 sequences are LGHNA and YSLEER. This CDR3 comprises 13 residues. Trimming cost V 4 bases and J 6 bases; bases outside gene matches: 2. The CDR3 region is CASSLGLANEQFF. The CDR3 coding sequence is TGCGCCAGCAGCCTCGGACTAGCCAATGAGCAGTTCTTC.

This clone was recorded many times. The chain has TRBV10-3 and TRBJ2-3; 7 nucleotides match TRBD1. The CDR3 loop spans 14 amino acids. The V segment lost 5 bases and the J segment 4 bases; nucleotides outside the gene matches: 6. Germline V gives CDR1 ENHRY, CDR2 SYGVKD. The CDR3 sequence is CAISRGQSADTQYF. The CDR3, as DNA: TGTGCCATCAGTCGGGGACAGAGTGCAGATACGCAGTATTTT.

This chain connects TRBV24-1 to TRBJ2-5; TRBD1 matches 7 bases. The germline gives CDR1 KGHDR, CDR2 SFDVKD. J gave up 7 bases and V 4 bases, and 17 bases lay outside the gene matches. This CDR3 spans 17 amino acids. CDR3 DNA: TGTGCCACCAGTGAGGGGAGACACAGGGGAACTGGGGGGACCCAGTACTTC. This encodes CATSEGRHRGTGGTQYF.

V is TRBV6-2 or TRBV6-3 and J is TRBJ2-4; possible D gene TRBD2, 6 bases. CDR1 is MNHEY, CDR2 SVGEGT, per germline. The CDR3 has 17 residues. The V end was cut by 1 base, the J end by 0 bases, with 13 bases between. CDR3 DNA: TGTGCCAGCAGTTACTACGGGGGATCTTTAGCCAAAAACATTCAGTACTTC. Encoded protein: CASSYYGGSLAKNIQYF.

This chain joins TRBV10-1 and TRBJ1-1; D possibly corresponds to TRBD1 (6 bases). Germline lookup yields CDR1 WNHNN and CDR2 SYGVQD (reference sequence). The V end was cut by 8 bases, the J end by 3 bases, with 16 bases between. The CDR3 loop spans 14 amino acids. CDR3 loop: CASSRGPSYTEAFF. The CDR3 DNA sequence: TGCGCCAGCTCCAGGGGACCCTCCTACACTGAAGCTTTCTTT.